This TCR beta chain was captured by sequencing in a study of T cell responses to AZD1222 COVID-19 vaccine. General study findings and limits: Donors, mostly white British, included more females; clonal diversity was possibly underestimated. Spike regions recognized by vaccine-associated CD4 TCRs spanned the protein, led by 160-218 and 743-854. Repertoires were collected only later (after the peak T cell response had occurred). Among spike-specific TCRs, nearly half reportedly target unmutated variant regions.

Repertoires were generated with immunoSEQ multiplex PCR, while TCRdb's copy carries only in-frame clones and drops some. In the table there are roughly 150,000 clones, more than 85% of which are singletons. Germline V gene data show CDR1 as MGHRA and CDR2 as YSYEKL. CDR3 length: 16 residues. V lost 1 base and J lost 4; bases outside the gene matches: 9. A word on this clone: The antigen is undetermined.

The material sequenced was peripheral blood, taken 28 days after the second AZD1222 dose. The genes are TRBV4-1 and TRBJ1-2, with 7 nucleotides matching TRBD1. The clonotype comes from an adult who received the AZD1222 COVID-19 vaccine. The CDR3: CASSQVQGVPAYGYTF. As DNA, the CDR3 is TGCGCCAGCAGCCAAGTTCAGGGGGTCCCCGCCTATGGCTACACCTTC.